This T cell receptor (beta chain) emerged from a study of shared T cell receptors in the human thymus. This table comes from immunoSEQ multiplex PCR, and its TCRdb copy is limited to in-frame clones, with some not included. This sample carries hundreds of thousands of clones, 80% to 90% of them seen once, and the ten largest clones take approximately 0.0097%. This clone was found once. The CDR3 totals 17 residues. CDR1 is SEHNR and CDR2 is FQNEAQ in the germline V gene (reference sequence). Trimming took off 1 base at V and 2 bases at J, with 17 bases between the two ends. These data also formed part of another study, on human thymus T cells. That work adds: Corrective surgery for congenital heart defects was being performed on the healthy Finnish infants who served as donors. Surgeons resected thymus tissue during corrective heart surgery. An apparent bias in V and J gene usage was seen in thymic and blood repertoires. A high degree of thymic repertoire overlap among unrelated individuals was reported in related research.

The rearrangement joins TRBV7-9 to TRBJ1-2; unclear D gene. This clonotype was sampled from a boy younger than two with a congenital heart defect. Sequences were obtained from thymocytes. The CDR3 DNA reads as TGTGCCAGCAGCTTAGATGGCATACCGACGGAGAACTATGGCTACACCTTC. It is translated as CASSLDGIPTENYGYTF.